These T cell receptor beta chains were read from a single sample in a study of blood T cells in healthy people across ages. TCRdb independently ran MiXCR on the 5' RACE reads; one entry per CDR3 protein. Among 800,000 to 950,000 distinct CDR3 sequences listed, roughly 48% were seen once. Sequences were obtained from blood. Receptors originate from a man in his thirties or forties in good health. Each CDR3 is given with its conserved first and last residue. The D gene is left open where the match is weak. Expanded clones are given a class, and other clones once, few, many or no size at all.

D gene	clone size	V gene	J gene	CDR3 DNA	CDR3 protein
TRBD1	few	TRBV3-1	TRBJ1-1	TGTGCCAGCAGTCCGCCGACAGGGATGAACACTGAAGCTTTCTTT	CASSPPTGMNTEAFF
NA	once	TRBV16	TRBJ1-5	TGTGCCAGCAGCCAATCAAGGAATCAGCCCCAGCATTTT	CASSQSRNQPQHF
NA	many	TRBV5-1	TRBJ2-5	TGCGCCAGCAGCTTGTCCACAGGACTAGAGACCCAGTACTTC	CASSLSTGLETQYF
TRBD2	NA	TRBV2	TRBJ2-3	TGTGCCAGCTTCGGGACTAGCGGGGGCCCTAGCACAGATACGCAGTATTTT	CASFGTSGGPSTDTQYF
NA	once	TRBV7-9	TRBJ1-4	TGTGCCAGCAGCTTAGTCTCCTTGGAGGAAAAACTGTTTTTT	CASSLVSLEEKLFF
NA	few	TRBV7-9	TRBJ1-1	TGTGCCAGCAGCTCAAGGACCGGAACGGGCGTGAACACTGAAGCTTTCTTT	CASSSRTGTGVNTEAFF
TRBD1	few	TRBV2	TRBJ2-1	TGTGCCAGCAGGCCGGGACAGGGATTACATGAGCAGTTCTTC	CASRPGQGLHEQFF
TRBD1	NA	TRBV20-1	TRBJ2-1	TGCAGTGCTAGGGGACAGCGAATGAATGAGCAGTTCTTC	CSARGQRMNEQFF
NA	NA	TRBV5-6	TRBJ2-7	TGTGCCAGCAGCTTGTGGCACCTATACGAGCAGTACTTC	CASSLWHLYEQYF
NA	few	TRBV20-1	TRBJ1-5	TGCAGCGCGTCGAAGGGGTCCTATAGCAATCAGCCCCAGCATTTT	CSASKGSYSNQPQHF
NA	NA	TRBV12-3/TRBV12-4	TRBJ1-1	TGTGCCAGCACCGACCGAATTTCGATGAACACTGAAGCTTTCTTT	CASTDRISMNTEAFF
TRBD1	NA	TRBV13	TRBJ2-7	TGTGCCAGCAGCTTACCCAGGACAGGGGACGACCACGAGCAGTACTTC	CASSLPRTGDDHEQYF
NA	NA	TRBV29-1	TRBJ1-2	TGCAGCGTTGTGGGCAGGCTGGGGGGCTACACCTTC	CSVVGRLGGYTF
TRBD2	NA	TRBV20-1	TRBJ2-1	TGCAGTGCTAGAGATCGGGAGGGACTTTACAATGAGCAGTTCTTC	CSARDREGLYNEQFF
NA	NA	TRBV6-1	TRBJ1-5	TGTGCCAGCAGTGAAGACCGACAGAAGAATCAGCCCCAGCATTTT	CASSEDRQKNQPQHF